These T cell receptor beta chains were read from a single sample in a study of blood T cells in healthy people across ages. TCRdb ran MiXCR on the 5' RACE reads and lists one entry per CDR3 protein. The table lists 710,000 or so distinct CDR3 sequences, about 32% of them singletons. The sequencing sample was made of blood. The receptors come from an elderly woman in good health. The CDR3 runs from the conserved cysteine through the conserved F or W. Fields, in order: V gene, clone size, J gene, D gene, CDR3 protein, CDR3 DNA. A D gene is named only where the DNA matches it firmly. Some rows have no size entry. The others give once, few or many, or a class for an expanded clone.

V: TRBV20-1
size: .
J: TRBJ1-6
D: .
CDR3: CSARTTPQSTSPLHF
DNA: TGCAGTGCTAGAACAACCCCCCAGTCCACTTCACCCCTCCACTTT

V: TRBV29-1
size: few
J: TRBJ2-2
D: TRBD2
CDR3: CSARTSGGASTGELFF
DNA: TGCAGCGCTAGGACTAGCGGGGGGGCTTCGACCGGGGAGCTGTTTTTT

V: TRBV7-9
size: many
J: TRBJ1-4
D: .
CDR3: CASSFPPGAGSANEKLFF
DNA: TGTGCCAGCAGCTTCCCCCCGGGGGCAGGCAGTGCTAATGAAAAACTGTTTTTT

V: TRBV6-5
size: .
J: TRBJ1-6
D: TRBD1
CDR3: CASRGTGLNSPLHF
DNA: TGTGCCAGCAGGGGGACAGGGCTTAATTCACCCCTCCACTTT

V: TRBV5-1
size: few
J: TRBJ1-1
D: TRBD1
CDR3: CASRTGSNTEAFF
DNA: TGCGCCAGCCGGACAGGTTCAAACACTGAAGCTTTCTTT

V: TRBV6-1
size: many
J: TRBJ2-7
D: .
CDR3: CASSEAGGSYEQYF
DNA: TGTGCCAGCAGTGAAGCAGGGGGATCCTACGAGCAGTACTTC

V: TRBV5-1
size: many
J: TRBJ2-1
D: TRBD2
CDR3: CASSFLAGGNEQFF
DNA: TGCGCCAGCAGCTTTTTAGCGGGGGGTAATGAGCAGTTCTTC

V: TRBV5-1
size: few
J: TRBJ1-6
D: TRBD1
CDR3: CASSSGGDGSPLHF
DNA: TGCGCCAGCAGCTCAGGGGGCGATGGTTCACCCCTCCACTTT

V: TRBV7-2
size: many
J: TRBJ2-7
D: TRBD1
CDR3: CASSLAGQGAFGEQYF
DNA: TGTGCCAGCAGCTTAGCGGGCCAGGGGGCATTCGGCGAGCAGTACTTC

V: TRBV7-3
size: .
J: TRBJ2-3
D: .
CDR3: CASSFLSSTDTQYF
DNA: TGTGCCAGCAGCTTTCTCTCATCCACAGATACGCAGTATTTT

V: TRBV20-1
size: .
J: TRBJ2-1
D: .
CDR3: CSARGPGRVEQFF
DNA: TGCAGTGCTAGAGGGCCTGGGAGAGTTGAGCAGTTCTTC

V: TRBV6-2/TRBV6-3
size: .
J: TRBJ1-2
D: TRBD1
CDR3: CTSNPGQGAGGYGYTF
DNA: TGTACCAGCAACCCAGGACAGGGGGCCGGTGGCTATGGCTACACCTTC

V: TRBV6-6
size: few
J: TRBJ1-4
D: TRBD1
CDR3: CASSYSTGGGEKLFF
DNA: TGTGCCAGCAGTTACAGTACAGGGGGCGGTGAAAAACTGTTTTTT

V: TRBV2
size: few
J: TRBJ2-2
D: .
CDR3: CASSESRAGELFF
DNA: TGTGCCAGCAGTGAATCAAGGGCCGGGGAGCTGTTTTTT

V: TRBV20-1
size: once
J: TRBJ1-5
D: .
CDR3: CSALSGTRNQPQHF
DNA: TGCAGTGCATTGTCCGGGACAAGGAATCAGCCCCAGCATTTT

V: TRBV7-3
size: many
J: TRBJ2-1
D: TRBD2
CDR3: CASSVTSGPYNEQFF
DNA: TGTGCCAGCAGCGTTACTAGCGGTCCTTACAATGAGCAGTTCTTC

V: TRBV7-2
size: .
J: TRBJ1-1
D: .
CDR3: CASSPPGGSTEAFF
DNA: TGTGCCAGCAGCCCCCCGGGGGGTAGTACTGAAGCTTTCTTT

V: TRBV27
size: many
J: TRBJ2-5
D: .
CDR3: CASSFGLGETQYF
DNA: TGTGCCAGCAGTTTTGGTCTCGGGGAGACCCAGTACTTC

V: TRBV7-2
size: .
J: TRBJ2-5
D: .
CDR3: CASSTGARTETQYF
DNA: TGTGCCAGCAGCACCGGGGCCAGAACCGAGACCCAGTACTTC

V: TRBV6-5
size: .
J: TRBJ1-2
D: TRBD1
CDR3: CASSLQGNNYGYTF
DNA: TGTGCCAGCAGCCTACAGGGGAATAACTATGGCTACACCTTC

V: TRBV5-1
size: .
J: TRBJ2-6
D: .
CDR3: CASSRRRGSGANVRTF
DNA: TGCGCCAGCAGCCGCCGTCGAGGCTCTGGGGCCAACGTCCGGACTTTC

V: TRBV7-8
size: .
J: TRBJ2-7
D: TRBD1
CDR3: CASSLVRSGQGSDEQYF
DNA: TGTGCCAGCAGCTTAGTCCGCTCGGGACAGGGGAGCGACGAGCAGTACTTC

V: TRBV6-1
size: many
J: TRBJ1-5
D: .
CDR3: CASRGGRNQPQHF
DNA: TGTGCCAGCCGGGGGGGCCGCAATCAGCCCCAGCATTTT

V: TRBV20-1
size: many
J: TRBJ2-1
D: .
CDR3: CSAHRTVSNEQFF
DNA: TGCAGTGCTCATCGGACTGTTTCTAATGAGCAGTTCTTC

V: TRBV10-3
size: many
J: TRBJ2-6
D: .
CDR3: CAISEEGRPGANVLTF
DNA: TGTGCCATCAGTGAAGAGGGCCGACCTGGGGCCAACGTCCTGACTTTC

V: TRBV20-1
size: .
J: TRBJ2-3
D: TRBD2
CDR3: CSAWKTSGGAGETQYF
DNA: TGCAGTGCTTGGAAGACTAGCGGGGGGGCAGGAGAGACCCAGTATTTT

V: TRBV6-5
size: .
J: TRBJ1-2
D: TRBD1
CDR3: CASSSWDRVDYGYTF
DNA: TGTGCCAGCAGTTCGTGGGACAGGGTGGACTATGGCTACACCTTC

V: TRBV12-3/TRBV12-4
size: .
J: TRBJ1-5
D: .
CDR3: CASSFGFSNQPQHF
DNA: TGTGCCAGCAGTTTCGGGTTTAGCAATCAGCCCCAGCATTTT

V: TRBV28
size: .
J: TRBJ1-5
D: TRBD1
CDR3: CASSLGQGRSQPQHF
DNA: TGTGCCAGCAGCCTTGGACAGGGTCGCTCTCAGCCCCAGCATTTT

V: TRBV7-9
size: .
J: TRBJ2-1
D: TRBD1
CDR3: CASSLTGTGPNEQFF
DNA: TGTGCCAGCAGCTTGACCGGGACAGGCCCCAATGAGCAGTTCTTC

V: TRBV23-1
size: .
J: TRBJ2-1
D: .
CDR3: CASRGYYNEQFF
DNA: TGCGCCAGTAGGGGTTACTACAATGAGCAGTTCTTC